This T cell receptor beta chain was observed in a study of cytomegalovirus exposure and HLA in healthy donors. Only in-frame clones appear in the TCRdb table, and some are missing; sequencing was by immunoSEQ multiplex PCR. The repertoire has 150,000 to 200,000 clones, around 80% of them found once; the top ten carry over 0.95%. Whole-study findings and limits: Researchers counted approximately 160 TCR beta chains as cytomegalovirus-associated. Reportedly, cytomegalovirus status was diagnosed with high sensitivity and specificity. A subsequent analysis found that TCR clusters from the first cohort also tended to co-occur in the 120 or so validation repertoires, with about 94% of cluster scores above 0.

With respect to this clone: Antigen specificity is unknown.

CDR1 and CDR2 (germline): MNHEY, SVGAGI. The trim removed 7 bases at V and 8 bases at J, leaving 9 bases unmatched. This CDR3 is built from 14 residues. J is TRBJ2-1 and V is TRBV6-5, with 9 positions matching TRBD1. What was sequenced was PBMCs. The TCR comes from a woman aged 25 to 39 in good health and CMV-seronegative. DNA for the CDR3: TGTGCCAGCAAGATAGGACAGGGGTGGGATGAGCAGTTCTTC. It translates to CASKIGQGWDEQFF.